The present entry profiles one T cell receptor (beta chain) with its context. Its antigen remains unidentified. No base quality values were provided; no much bigger clone lies one nucleotide off. The data originate from a study of T cell responses to AZD1222 COVID-19 vaccine (dated by TCRdb to the early 2020s). With respect to the entire study: Because spike-specific TCR depth and breadth did not differ between the two schedules, AZD1222 recipients who got a second dose at roughly 4 weeks were pooled with those who got a second dose at roughly 12 weeks. TCR sequencing covered more than 230 trial participants: some 210 given two doses of AZD1222 and 26 given two doses of MenACWY control vaccine. Trial participants were enrolled by age into 18-55, 56-69 and 70-plus year subgroups, with roughly 150, 30 and 60 TCR-sequenced participants respectively. The paper as a whole reports these results and caveats: In the small 56-69-year group, the increase in depth fell short of significance, most likely because of low power. Reportedly, close to half of the unique spike-specific TCRs recognized epitopes lying outside the regions that are mutated in the B.1.351 and B.1.1.7 variants. Participants were mostly white British and included more females than males, and it was suggested by the authors that clonal diversity may have been underestimated. A significant rise in spike-specific TCR breadth and depth was observed after two AZD1222 doses relative to day 0 and relative to MenACWY recipients. Conclusions about previously exposed vaccinees were limited because only six AZD1222 recipients were SARS-CoV-2 seropositive at baseline. Because no day 14 peak-response samples were available, the repertoires could be characterized only after the peak T cell response. Vaccine-associated CD4 TCRs spanned the whole spike protein, with dominant responses in regions 160-218 and 743-854.

Per the publication, the time point label means: baseline before first vaccination. Vaccinee samples came from UK trials COV001 and COV002, including a single-blind randomized controlled phase 2/3 trial of AZD1222 (ChAdOx1 nCoV-19) in healthy adults. For TCRbeta chain sequencing, PBMC samples were collected from trial participants at day 0 and at day 28 after the second dose. Based on the germline V gene, the CDR1 and CDR2 sequences are LGHNT and FRNRAP. From the cysteine through the phenylalanine, the CDR3 covers 13 amino acids. Only the CDR3 DNA stays, 39 bases, in frame from base 1. V is cut by 8 bases and J by 3 bases, and the space between the germline ends is 13 bases. The CDR3 regions of human TCRbeta chains were analyzed by immunosequencing. The authors' pipeline ran thus. TCRs in the repertoires were compared against a reference library of SARS-CoV-2-specific TCRs that had been generated with the MIRA antigen-specificity platform. Breadth was defined as the fraction of unique TCRs that were SARS-CoV-2-associated. Depth was defined as the fraction of total T cells that were SARS-CoV-2-associated. Using the MIRA data, every spike-specific TCR was mapped to the spike region that the TCR reacted to and assigned to either a CD4 or a CD8 class. Log10-transformed breadth and depth values were compared by one-way ANOVA with Sidak's multiple comparisons tests. TCRdb retrieved this table from immuneACCESS and kept in-frame rearrangements only. Not all clones are present; in checked studies, unresolved V genes account for under half, and no reason is known for the remainder. V and J calls plus clone size are reproduced from that table; the DNA served to infer D and trimming. This sample lists about 120,000 clones; approximately 84% were detected once. The ten largest clones add up to around 7.5% of the sample.

The sequences come from peripheral blood, collected on day 0 of AZD1222 vaccination. The sequence was collected from an adult in good health. The V and J genes are TRBV12-5 and TRBJ2-5; D gene: possibly TRBD2, on 6 matching bases. DNA sequence: TGTGCTAGTTATCAGCGGGCTGAAGAGACCCAGTACTTC. Its translation is CASYQRAEETQYF.